The source of this T cell receptor (beta chain) is a study of vaccination and CD4 T cells after COVID-19 (dated by TCRdb to between 2021 and 2024). In the study overall: Every convalescent patient had a positive nasal swab PCR test for SARS-CoV-2, with mild disease in roughly nine patients and severe disease in one. The convalescent cohort included six males and four females, with two Hispanic individuals, seven Caucasians, two Asians and one multiracial person. Each participant got two doses of either the Pfizer-BioNTech BNT162b2 vaccine (n=8) or the Moderna mRNA-1273 vaccine (n=2). Post-COVID blood samples from convalescent patients were collected a median of around 100 days after diagnosis, with a range of 35 to 161 days. The time from the second vaccine dose to post-vaccine blood sampling had a median of roughly 70 days and ranged from about 14 to 241 days. For three convalescent patients, samples were collected at an early post-vaccination timepoint (day 14) as well as at a late post-vaccination timepoint (days 161 to 241). Overlapping spike peptide pools from SARS-CoV-2 and from the common cold coronaviruses HCoV-NL63, HCoV-OC43 and HCoV-229E were used as culture stimuli. Control cultures received a CEFX viral epitope pool as the positive control, an HIV-1 Nef peptide pool as the negative control, or no peptide. In around 9 COVID-19 convalescent patients and 4 infection-naive healthy vaccine recipients, researchers compared the spike-specific CD4+ TCR repertoire from before mRNA vaccination with the repertoire from after. Summary of the overall study and its limitations: Of the vaccine-specific clones in convalescent patients, 304 of 307, or nearly all, reacted only to SARS-CoV-2 spike and did not cross-react with common cold coronaviruses. An increase in the median number of SARS-CoV-2-reactive clonotypes from approximately 21 after infection to some 38 after vaccination was observed, but the change was not found to be significant. Only a relatively small number of convalescent patients were included in the study, and early timepoints following natural infection were not analyzed. Among the post-vaccine SARS-CoV-2-reactive clones in convalescent patients, a median around 90% showed up only after vaccination, which suggests vaccine-specific priming.

The library was made by PCR. TCR sequencing of DNA from cultured CD4+ T cells used the Oncomine TCR Beta short-read assay at the Johns Hopkins FTIC core. Genomic DNA was extracted from the cultured CD4+ T cells with the QIAamp micro DNA kit. Oncomine TCR Beta libraries from cultured CD4+ T cells were pooled with unique dual indexes and sequenced on an Illumina iSeq 100. As for the authors' bioinformatics: Non-productive sequences were filtered out, and CDR3s that did not start with C, did not end with F or W, or were shorter than 7 amino acids were discarded. Antigen-specific clonotypes were identified using the MANAFEST web application through comparison of peptide-stimulated wells with reference and other culture wells. An FDR below 0.05, an odds ratio above 5, and a productive frequency above 0.1% in at least two of three replicate wells were required for clones to be considered positive. A clonotype counted as cross-reactive if it showed significant expansion both in the SARS-CoV-2 spike wells and in at least one common cold coronavirus spike condition. Using R version 3.6.1, CDR3 homology was evaluated through Levenshtein distances (stringdist) along with unrooted phylogenetic trees (ape). TCRdb ran its own pipeline on the public reads, namely fastp trimming at Q25 and MiXCR clone calling, and kept in-frame beta chains. A single entry per CDR3 protein holds the most common genes and DNA from its merged rows. These V and J calls rely on TCRdb rather than the paper's analysis. The sample profile shows more than 20,000 distinct CDR3 sequences; 30% to 35% of them were found once. Approximately 10% of the sample belongs to the ten largest clones.

From its cysteine to its phenylalanine, the CDR3 spans 16 amino acids. Only CDR3 DNA remains: 48 bases, in frame from the first base. The time point tag for this specimen amounts to: late sampling 161 to 241 days after vaccination in a few convalescent patients. Interpreted using the paper, the treatment or condition label stands for: approximately nine-day PBMC culture with coronavirus spike peptide pools or control peptides (ViraFEST assay). The ViraFEST assay, used in the study, expanded antigen-specific T cells with peptide pools and then identified the expanded clonotypes through TCR sequencing. Positive SARS-CoV-2 PCR tests in the convalescent patients dated from March to December 2020, before Alpha, Beta and Delta variants emerged in the United States. Around 2 million PBMCs per well were cultured in IMDM with roughly 5% human AB serum and approximately 10 IU/ml IL-2, plus 10 ug/ml peptide pools. On days 3 and 7, half of the culture medium was replaced with fresh IL-2-containing medium. Once the cells had been in culture for roughly 10 days, the EasySep CD4+ T cell isolation kit was used to isolate CD4+ T cells by negative selection. Ficoll-Paque Plus gradient centrifugation was used to isolate PBMCs from whole blood, and the isolated PBMCs were then either used fresh or cryopreserved at -140C. Each culture condition was generally run in triplicate wells.

Comment on this clonotype: The clone's antigen remains unknown. Per-nucleotide qualities are absent, and no much larger clonotype sits a single base away.

This sample comprised CD4+ T cells from blood, cultured in vitro, obtained about 7 months after SARS-CoV-2 vaccination. This receptor was identified in a human donor who had recovered from COVID-19. This sequence uses TRBV21-1 and TRBJ2-5; the table calls TRBD2, which could not be checked here. TRBV21-1 represents a pseudogene. The sequence in DNA is TGTGCCAGCAGCCCCCGTGGGGATCAGGAGGGAGGGACCCAGTACTTC. Its coded protein is CASSPRGDQEGGTQYF.